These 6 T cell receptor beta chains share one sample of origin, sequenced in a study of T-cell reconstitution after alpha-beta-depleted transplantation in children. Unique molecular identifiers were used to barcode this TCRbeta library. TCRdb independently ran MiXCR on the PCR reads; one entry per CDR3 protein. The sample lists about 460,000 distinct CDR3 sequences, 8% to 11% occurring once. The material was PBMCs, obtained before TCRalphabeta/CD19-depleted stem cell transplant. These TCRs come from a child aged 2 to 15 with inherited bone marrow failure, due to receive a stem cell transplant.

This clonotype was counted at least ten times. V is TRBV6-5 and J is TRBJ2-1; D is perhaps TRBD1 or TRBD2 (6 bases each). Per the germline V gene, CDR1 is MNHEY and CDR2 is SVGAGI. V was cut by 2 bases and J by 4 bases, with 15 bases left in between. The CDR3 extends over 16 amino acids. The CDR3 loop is CASSYGSEGGYNEQFF. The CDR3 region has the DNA TGTGCCAGCAGTTACGGTAGCGAAGGGGGGTACAATGAGCAGTTCTTC.

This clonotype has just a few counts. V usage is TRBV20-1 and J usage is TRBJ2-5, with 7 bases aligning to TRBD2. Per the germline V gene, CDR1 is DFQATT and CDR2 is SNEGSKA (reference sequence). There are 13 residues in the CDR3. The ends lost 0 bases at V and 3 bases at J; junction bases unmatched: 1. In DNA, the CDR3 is TGCAGTGCTAGAGAGCGGGGGAAAGAGACCCAGTACTTC. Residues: CSARERGKETQYF.

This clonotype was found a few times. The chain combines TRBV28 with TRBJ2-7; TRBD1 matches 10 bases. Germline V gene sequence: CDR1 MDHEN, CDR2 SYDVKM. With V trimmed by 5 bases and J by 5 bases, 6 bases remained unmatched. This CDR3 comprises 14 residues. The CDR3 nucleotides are TGTGCCAGCAGTGGCCCCGGGACAGGGGACGAGCAGTACTTC. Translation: CASSGPGTGDEQYF.

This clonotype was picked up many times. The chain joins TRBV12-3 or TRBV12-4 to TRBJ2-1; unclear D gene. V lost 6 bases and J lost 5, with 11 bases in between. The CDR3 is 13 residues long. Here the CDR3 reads CASSPGWNNEQFF. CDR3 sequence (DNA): TGTGCCAGCAGCCCCGGATGGAACAATGAGCAGTTCTTC.

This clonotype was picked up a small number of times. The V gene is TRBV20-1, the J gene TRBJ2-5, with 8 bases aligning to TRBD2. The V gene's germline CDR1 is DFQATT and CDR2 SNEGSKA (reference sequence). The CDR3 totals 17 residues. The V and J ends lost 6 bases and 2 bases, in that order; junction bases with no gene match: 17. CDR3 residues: CSALPRWRLAQQETQYF. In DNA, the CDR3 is TGCAGTGCCCTCCCTCGGTGGAGACTAGCGCAACAAGAGACCCAGTACTTC.

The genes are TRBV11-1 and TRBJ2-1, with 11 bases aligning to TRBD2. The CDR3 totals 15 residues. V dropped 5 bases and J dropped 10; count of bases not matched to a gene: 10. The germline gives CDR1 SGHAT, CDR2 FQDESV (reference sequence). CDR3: CASSRSGTSGTEQFF. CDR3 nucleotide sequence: TGTGCCAGCAGCCGTTCCGGGACTAGCGGTACGGAGCAGTTCTTC.